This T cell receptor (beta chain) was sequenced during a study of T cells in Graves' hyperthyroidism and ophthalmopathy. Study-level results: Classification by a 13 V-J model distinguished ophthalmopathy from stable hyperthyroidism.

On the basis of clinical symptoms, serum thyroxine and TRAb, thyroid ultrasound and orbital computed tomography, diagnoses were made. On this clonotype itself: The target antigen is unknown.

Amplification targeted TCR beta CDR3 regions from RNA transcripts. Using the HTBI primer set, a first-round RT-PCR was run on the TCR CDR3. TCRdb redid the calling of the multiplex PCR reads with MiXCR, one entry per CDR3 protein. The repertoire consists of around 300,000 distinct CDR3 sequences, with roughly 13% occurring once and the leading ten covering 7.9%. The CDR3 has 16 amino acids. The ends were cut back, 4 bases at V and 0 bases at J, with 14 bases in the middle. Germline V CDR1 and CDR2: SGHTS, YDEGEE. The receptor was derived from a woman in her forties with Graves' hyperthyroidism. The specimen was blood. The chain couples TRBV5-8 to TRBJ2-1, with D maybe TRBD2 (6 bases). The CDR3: CASSQDGGDSYNEQFF. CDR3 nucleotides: TGTGCCAGCAGCCAGGATGGCGGGGACTCCTACAATGAGCAGTTCTTC. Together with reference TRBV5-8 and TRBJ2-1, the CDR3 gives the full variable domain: EAGVTQSPTHLIKTRGQQATLRCSPISGHTSVYWYQQALGLGLQFLLWYDEGEERNRGNFPPRFSGRQFPNYSSELNVNALELEDSALYLCASSQDGGDSYNEQFFGPGTRLTVL.